Listed below are T cell receptor beta chains from one sample, sequenced in a study of T cells expressing NK-cell markers. TCRdb re-called the 5' RACE reads; one entry per CDR3 protein, DNA not given. The sample table sets out 550,000 or so distinct CDR3 sequences. Input material: blood T cells: a sorted CD56 or NKG2C T cell subset, CD4+ or CD8+ T cells, or bulk PBMC T cells (not recorded which). Every receptor here comes from a man aged 18 to 29 in good health. CDR3s include the opening cysteine and the closing phenylalanine or tryptophan.

v_gene	j_gene	CDR3aa
TRBV9	TRBJ1-3	CASSAEGGPPSSGNTIYF
TRBV30	TRBJ1-5	CAWSAGSNQPQHF
TRBV7-2	TRBJ2-5	CASSPLSMGTQETQYF
TRBV7-2	TRBJ2-1	CASSLVVPSSGRVEQFF
TRBV12-3/TRBV12-4	TRBJ2-3	CASRRASDTQYF
TRBV12-3/TRBV12-4	TRBJ2-6	CASSLGGTGANVLTF
TRBV7-9	TRBJ2-3	CASSYQAGGGDTQYF
TRBV5-1	TRBJ2-3	CASSLRVMEDTQYF
TRBV24-1	TRBJ2-3	CATSDWRTSGRSDTQYF
TRBV19	TRBJ2-7	CASSPLLLSPEQYF
TRBV5-1	TRBJ2-3	CASSPSPAGAGTDTQYF
TRBV5-1	TRBJ2-2	CASSFLTGELFF
TRBV5-5	TRBJ2-2	CASSPRDSELFF
TRBV5-5	TRBJ1-5	CASSLSRRGGSNQPQHF
TRBV5-1	TRBJ2-1	CASSPYIRGEQFF
TRBV6-1	TRBJ2-3	CASMSLTSTDTQYF
TRBV7-2	TRBJ1-3	CASSLAVLRNTIYF
TRBV24-1	TRBJ1-6	CATSVGGSSPLHF
TRBV4-2	TRBJ2-3	CASSRPRKREGTDTQYF
TRBV12-3/TRBV12-4	TRBJ1-3	CASSPEGDISGNTIYF
TRBV7-2	TRBJ2-7	CASSLMEYEQYF
TRBV12-3/TRBV12-4	TRBJ2-7	CASSFTEPYEQYF
TRBV29-1	TRBJ1-1	CSAQGGLNTEAFF
TRBV6-5	TRBJ2-2	CASSSEDLAKDTGELFF
TRBV12-3/TRBV12-4	TRBJ1-5	CASSFTFPSNQPQHF
TRBV6-2/TRBV6-3	TRBJ2-7	CASSYRGDPTYEQYF
TRBV5-1	TRBJ1-1	CASSWQDLRNTEAFF
TRBV7-9	TRBJ1-1	CAISGGAVTEAFF
TRBV15	TRBJ2-1	CATGRPGLDNEQFF
TRBV15	TRBJ2-1	CATSSPGPRPDEQFF
TRBV12-3/TRBV12-4	TRBJ2-2	CASNPTGRQGNGELFF
TRBV12-3/TRBV12-4	TRBJ1-3	CASRLLIVGNTIYF
TRBV14	TRBJ2-2	CASRADLGTGELFF
TRBV6-1	TRBJ2-5	CASTDSRGGISEETQYF
TRBV6-5	TRBJ1-2	CASSYSLQGAVDGYTF
TRBV12-3/TRBV12-4	TRBJ1-5	CASSLGTGTNQPQHF
TRBV4-3	TRBJ2-7	CASSPRRWDEQYF
TRBV2	TRBJ2-2	CASSEAYLAANTGELFF
TRBV29-1	TRBJ2-3	CSSRSGRAPTDTQYF
TRBV20-1	TRBJ2-1	CSATVREGRSYNEQFF
TRBV29-1	TRBJ1-2	CSVEDTGSYGYTF
TRBV21-1	TRBJ2-2	CASSDIGGELFF
TRBV20-1	TRBJ2-1	CSARGERSEREQFF
TRBV2	TRBJ1-4	CASRQGSNEKLFF
TRBV4-2	TRBJ1-1	CASSQDSVTEAFF
TRBV4-3	TRBJ2-1	CASSQDGVGGSSYNEQFF
TRBV6-1	TRBJ2-7	CASAGGISYEQYF
TRBV6-2/TRBV6-3	TRBJ1-2	CASREYRDSYGYTF
TRBV5-1	TRBJ2-2	CASSLTLAVAGELFF
TRBV3-1	TRBJ2-7	CASSQSTGVKYEQYF